The rows below give T cell receptor beta chains drawn from one sample of a study of cytotoxic CD8 clonotypes in ibrutinib-treated CLL. Clones were sequenced by immunoSEQ multiplex PCR, and TCRdb holds only the in-frame ones, with some missing. The repertoire holds about 150,000 clones, with around 76% as singletons. The sample here was PBMCs, taken after 24 months of ibrutinib treatment. These receptors originate from a human donor with chronic lymphocytic leukemia. The CDR3 runs from the conserved cysteine through the conserved F or W. A D gene is named only where the DNA matches it firmly. Clone sizes are given selectively: once, few, many, or a class where the clone is expanded.

j_call,d_call,v_call,clone_size,cdr3_aa,cdr3_nt
TRBJ1-4,-,TRBV30,once,CAWSPGGATNEKLFF,TGTGCCTGGAGTCCCGGGGGGGCAACTAATGAAAAACTGTTTTTT
TRBJ1-6,-,TRBV4-2,-,CASSQGQVYNSPLHF,TGTGCCAGCAGCCAGGGCCAGGTTTATAATTCACCCCTCCACTTT
TRBJ2-7,-,TRBV18,-,CASSPGTGEQYF,TGTGCCAGCTCACCCGGGACGGGCGAGCAGTACTTC
TRBJ2-7,TRBD1,TRBV27,-,CASSTGVYEQYF,TGTGCCAGCAGCACAGGGGTCTACGAGCAGTACTTC
TRBJ1-2,-,TRBV28,-,CASSKPGAVTYGYTF,TGTGCCAGCAGCAAACCCGGGGCAGTGACCTATGGCTACACCTTC
TRBJ1-1,-,TRBV2,-,CASRGFGDPEAFF,TGTGCCAGCAGGGGTTTCGGGGACCCTGAAGCTTTCTTT
TRBJ2-2,-,TRBV18,once,CASSPVLPRGAGELFF,TGTGCCAGCTCACCAGTCCTTCCGAGGGGGGCCGGGGAGCTGTTTTTT
TRBJ2-7,TRBD2,TRBV7-2,-,CASSLAGLDYEQYF,TGTGCCAGCAGCCTAGCGGGATTAGACTACGAGCAGTACTTC
TRBJ1-2,-,TRBV15,-,CATSRDTAGRGYTF,TGTGCCACCAGCAGAGATACGGCAGGTCGCGGCTACACCTTC
TRBJ2-5,TRBD2,TRBV4-2,-,CASSQEGSGGAAETQYF,TGTGCCAGCAGCCAAGAGGGAAGCGGGGGGGCCGCGGAGACCCAGTACTTC
TRBJ1-2,-,TRBV6-5,-,CASSYRVHYGYTF,TGTGCCAGCAGTTACAGGGTGCACTATGGCTACACCTTC
TRBJ2-5,TRBD2,TRBV7-2,-,CASSPPGLAGGETQYF,TGTGCCAGCAGCCCTCCGGGACTAGCGGGGGGGGAGACCCAGTACTTC
TRBJ2-5,TRBD2,TRBV19,-,CASSPSGRSQETQYF,TGTGCCAGTTCCCCTAGCGGGAGGTCCCAAGAGACCCAGTACTTC
TRBJ1-1,TRBD1,TRBV2,-,CASSEGTGSPTEAFF,TGTGCCAGCAGTGAGGGGACAGGGAGTCCCACTGAAGCTTTCTTT
TRBJ2-3,-,TRBV30,-,CAWSGDWATDTQYF,TGTGCCTGGAGTGGGGACTGGGCCACAGATACGCAGTATTTT
TRBJ2-3,-,TRBV6-8,-,CASLGDTQYF,TGTGCCAGTCTGGGAGATACGCAGTATTTT
TRBJ2-2,-,TRBV7-2,-,CASSLGQVGGELFF,TGTGCCAGCAGCTTAGGCCAGGTGGGCGGGGAGCTGTTTTTT
TRBJ2-3,TRBD2,TRBV6-5,once,CASRDYSTDTQYF,TGTGCCAGCCGGGACTACAGCACAGATACGCAGTATTTT
TRBJ1-1,-,TRBV11-2,-,CASSPGARGDTEAFF,TGTGCCAGCAGCCCAGGGGCGCGGGGGGACACTGAAGCTTTCTTT
TRBJ2-5,-,TRBV21-1,many,CASSSRDRAQETQYF,TGTGCCAGCAGCAGCCGGGACAGGGCCCAAGAGACCCAGTACTTC
TRBJ1-1,TRBD1,TRBV4-3,-,CASSQSSRRGDTEAFF,TGCGCCAGCAGCCAATCGTCGCGCAGGGGGGACACTGAAGCTTTCTTT
TRBJ1-1,-,TRBV2,few,CASTFSGGETEAFF,TGTGCCAGCACCTTCTCTGGGGGGGAAACTGAAGCTTTCTTT
TRBJ1-2,TRBD1,TRBV29-1,-,CSVRTGVNYGYTF,TGCAGCGTTAGGACAGGGGTGAACTATGGCTACACCTTC
TRBJ1-1,-,TRBV6-1,-,CASSEGPAAFF,TGTGCCAGCAGTGAGGGCCCGGCGGCTTTCTTT
TRBJ1-5,-,TRBV28,-,CASSLGGSNQPQHF,TGTGCCAGCAGTTTAGGGGGTAGCAATCAGCCCCAGCATTTT
TRBJ2-1,-,TRBV30,-,CAWRTGSGDWQQFF,TGTGCCTGGCGTACAGGGAGCGGGGACTGGCAGCAGTTCTTC
TRBJ1-3,-,TRBV6-1,-,CASSEASGSSSGNTIYF,TGTGCCAGCAGTGAGGCTTCGGGCAGCAGCTCTGGAAACACCATATATTTT
TRBJ1-1,-,TRBV30,-,CAWSKQGAEAFF,TGTGCCTGGAGTAAGCAGGGTGCTGAAGCTTTCTTT
TRBJ2-1,-,TRBV10-3,few,CAISDLSGRTKMGDEQFF,TGTGCCATCAGTGACCTCTCGGGGAGGACTAAAATGGGGGATGAGCAGTTCTTC
TRBJ2-7,-,TRBV7-2,-,CASSSGLYEQYF,TGTGCCAGCAGCTCCGGCCTCTACGAGCAGTACTTC
TRBJ1-5,-,TRBV6-5,-,CASSRNSNQPQHF,TGTGCCAGCAGTCGTAATAGCAATCAGCCCCAGCATTTT
TRBJ2-7,-,TRBV14,-,CASSHGLGEQYF,TGTGCCAGCAGCCATGGGCTTGGGGAGCAGTACTTC
TRBJ2-2,TRBD2,TRBV28,once,CASRRGGLAGGTGELFF,TGTGCCAGCAGAAGGGGAGGGCTAGCGGGAGGCACCGGGGAGCTGTTTTTT
TRBJ2-7,-,TRBV4-3,-,CASSQVPDSYEQYF,TGCGCCAGCAGCCAAGTTCCCGACTCCTACGAGCAGTACTTC
TRBJ1-1,TRBD1,TRBV7-6,-,CASSPPGGLEAFF,TGTGCCAGCAGCCCGCCAGGGGGACTTGAAGCTTTCTTT
TRBJ2-7,TRBD1,TRBV7-2,-,CASSTRQGIYEQYF,TGTGCCAGCAGCACCCGACAGGGAATCTACGAGCAGTACTTC
TRBJ1-1,TRBD1,TRBV28,-,CASSSTKDRAWSTEAFF,TGTGCCAGCAGTTCTACAAAGGACAGGGCCTGGAGTACTGAAGCTTTCTTT
TRBJ1-1,-,TRBV6-1,once,CASSEARTKNTEAFF,TGTGCCAGCAGTGAAGCACGGACCAAGAACACTGAAGCTTTCTTT
TRBJ2-7,-,TRBV6-5,-,CASSRGPSGEQYF,TGTGCCAGCAGTCGGGGACCCTCCGGCGAGCAGTACTTC
TRBJ1-1,-,TRBV28,-,CASSSGQNTEAFF,TGTGCCAGCAGTTCGGGACAGAACACTGAAGCTTTCTTT
TRBJ2-5,-,TRBV7-3,-,CASSTDLAETQYF,TGTGCCAGCAGCACGGACTTGGCAGAGACCCAGTACTTC
TRBJ1-2,TRBD1,TRBV18,-,CASSPTGAIYGYTF,TGTGCCAGCTCACCGACAGGGGCCATCTATGGCTACACCTTC